Described below is a single TCR beta chain sequence and its context. Its antigen is not identified. The sample comes from a study of T cell responses to AZD1222 COVID-19 vaccine. Study conclusions and caveats: In the spike-specific TCR repertoire, nearly half reportedly target unmutated variant regions. Clonal diversity was possibly underestimated; the donors were predominantly white British and more often female.

Second doses that came at about 4 or about 12 weeks were put together. The junction had 16 bases not matched to a gene; V was cut back by 1 base and J by 4 bases. Germline CDR1 and CDR2: LGHNA and YSLEER. This CDR3 contains 18 residues. TCRdb's table, derived via immunoSEQ multiplex PCR, lists solely in-frame clones and lacks some. The sample has over 120,000 clones, 80% to 95% seen once. The specimen was peripheral blood, collected 28 days after the second AZD1222 dose. This TCR was recovered from an adult who received the AZD1222 COVID-19 vaccine. The J gene is TRBJ2-7, the V gene TRBV4-3, with 7 bases fitting TRBD2. The CDR3 here is CASSQVEGRASGTYEQYF. Written as DNA, the CDR3 is TGCGCCAGCAGCCAAGTCGAGGGGCGGGCCAGCGGGACGTACGAGCAGTACTTC.